This T cell receptor beta chain was sequenced in a study of blood T cell repertoires in COVID-19 (dated by TCRdb to the early 2020s). About the investigation overall: Samples covering the acute and convalescent phases of COVID-19 were provided by collaborators in the United States, Italy and Spain. The material from the prospective study consisted of cDNA or gDNA derived from T cells, B-cell-depleted T cells, or PBMCs. Subjects who had been exposed to COVID-19, were actively infected with it, or had recovered from it provided the deeply sampled blood TCRbeta repertoires that made up the dataset. The repertoires were made available in a free public database intended to serve as a resource for research on the immune response to SARS-CoV-2. The samples were drawn from two sources: the first 160 participants of the ongoing ImmuneRACE study, and 1,200 or so subjects contributed by 6 global collaborators. The sample metadata nearly always contained a de-identified subject ID, COVID-19 status, age in years and sex. Where available, HLA class I and class II types were taken from metadata supplied by the sample provider and were not determined by assay-based typing.

In the prospective study, participants were about 18 to 89 years old, resided in under 30 geographic areas of the United States, and were enrolled through a virtual design. To assign participants to cohorts, the prospective study relied on clinical history that participants themselves reported in a screening survey and a study questionnaire. Recovered participants in ImmuneRACE Cohort 3 were defined by two consecutive negative NP/OP PCR tests, clearance by a healthcare professional, or resolution of symptoms. Mobile phlebotomists in the prospective study collected whole blood, serum and a nasopharyngeal or oropharyngeal swab from every participant. Participants in the prospective study had the option to provide additional blood draws and questionnaires over an approximately two-month period. Before DNA extraction, blood samples from the prospective study were shipped at room temperature or frozen.

TCRbeta CDR3 regions were amplified from genomic DNA using the immunoSEQ Assay, a bias-controlled multiplex PCR. In the paper's pipeline: The number of nucleated cells in each sample was estimated from the amplification of reference gene primers within the assay. To quantify the absolute abundance of each unique TCRbeta CDR3 rearrangement, sequence reads were collapsed and filtered. For each sample, productive Simpson clonality was calculated by taking the square root of Simpson's diversity index across productive rearrangements. As stored in TCRdb, this immuneACCESS dataset retains in-frame rearrangements with V and J assigned. A fraction of the clones does not appear; measured against another copy, unresolved V genes explain less than half of the discrepancy, and the remainder lacks a known reason. Clonal size and the V and J genes are those of that table, whereas D and trimming came from the DNA. Within this sample are approximately 450,000 clones, with 85% to 90% of them counted one time only. The top ten clonotypes cover 0.9% to 1.2% of the sample.

The CDR3 sequence holds 10 residues, the cysteine and phenylalanine included. Only the CDR3 DNA is retained, 30 bases long and in frame from the first base. CDR1 is given as SQVTM and CDR2 as ANQGSEA, both from the germline V gene. The junction shows trimming of 4 bases on V and 9 bases on J, plus 7 bases between the germline ends. General findings and caveats noted by the study authors: The quantity of clinical and demographic metadata differed by source and by participant and was supplied without curation.

Details on this clone: Its antigen is currently not known. Nothing much larger sits one base from this clone, and base qualities are not available.

Material: PBMCs or T cells enriched from blood (not recorded which). The receptor comes from a man younger than 40 who had recovered from COVID-19. The rearranged segments are TRBV29-1 and TRBJ2-1; the D gene is perhaps TRBD1, on 6 matching bases. The encoded CDR3 is CSVARGEQFF. Here is the DNA: TGCAGCGTTGCCAGGGGTGAGCAGTTCTTC.